These 17 T cell receptor beta chains were sequenced from one sample in a study of shared clonotypes between healthy human individuals. CD8 cells classed as naive were CD45RO-negative and positively selected for CCR7, excluding terminally differentiated effector memory CD45RA+ cells. Data came from immunoSEQ multiplex PCR; TCRdb stores just in-frame clones and leaves some out. The sample records hundreds of thousands of clones, nearly 97% being singletons. The sample was naive CD8+ T cells sorted from blood. Receptor source: a woman under 40 in good health.

This clone was detected only once. The V call is TRBV4-2, the J call TRBJ2-7, with 10 nucleotides matching TRBD2. The V gene end was trimmed by 3 bases and the J gene end by 0 bases; junction bases not matched to a gene: 5. The CDR3 sequence is 16 residues long. CDR1 and CDR2 from the germline V gene are LGHNA and YNFKEQ. The CDR3 DNA reads TGTGCCAGCAGCCAGAGGGGACTAGCGAGCTCCTACGAGCAGTACTTC. It is translated as CASSQRGLASSYEQYF.

The V and J genes are TRBV5-2 and TRBJ2-5; TRBD2 is the table's D call and was not checked against the DNA. TRBV5-2 is shown as a pseudogene. The CDR3 is 14 residues long. In nucleotides, the CDR3 is TGTGCCAGCAGCTTGGATATAGCCCCGGAGACCCAGTACTTC. It codes for CASSLDIAPETQYF.

This clone was observed a few times. The chain carries TRBV2 and TRBJ1-1, with no clear D. The ends were cut back, 6 bases at V and 1 base at J, with 15 bases in the middle. The CDR3 extends over 15 amino acids. The germline V gene encodes CDR1 SNHLY and CDR2 FYNNEI. CDR3 DNA: TGTGCCAGCAGGGGTTCCGCTGACAAGAACACTGAAGCTTTCTTT. It yields the protein CASRGSADKNTEAFF.

As for this clone: Other DNA sequences within the sample encode an identical CDR3. V usage is TRBV27 and J usage is TRBJ1-5; the D is unclear. CDR1 is MNHEY and CDR2 is SMNVEV in the germline V gene (reference sequence). V was trimmed by 3 bases and J by 0 bases, leaving 6 bases between them. CDR3 size: 14 residues. The CDR3 DNA sequence: TGTGCCAGCAGTTTCCTGGGTAGCAATCAGCCCCAGCATTTT. It yields the protein CASSFLGSNQPQHF.

The chain couples TRBV28 to TRBJ1-1; 8 bases align to TRBD1. Losses at the gene ends were 6 bases for V and 5 bases for J; bases not matched to a gene: 11. Germline assignment: CDR1 MDHEN and CDR2 SYDVKM. The CDR3 has 15 amino acids. In DNA, the CDR3 is TGTGCCAGCAGCTCAACCCGACAGGGGAGGACTGAAGCTTTCTTT. Its translation: CASSSTRQGRTEAFF.

The rearrangement joins TRBV4-1 to TRBJ1-4, with 10 positions matching TRBD1. The CDR3 loop spans 15 amino acids. Germline CDR1 reads MGHRA; CDR2 reads YSYEKL. V trimming: 2 bases; J trimming: 6 bases; junction bases outside the gene matches: 3. The CDR3 reads CASSQQGTGDEKLFF. Written as DNA, the CDR3 is TGCGCCAGCAGCCAACAAGGGACAGGGGATGAAAAACTGTTTTTT.

The chain joins TRBV19 to TRBJ2-7; 7 positions match TRBD1. J lost 2 bases, V lost 9 bases, and 10 bases had no gene match. The germline CDR1 and CDR2 sequences are LNHDA and SQIVND (reference sequence). This CDR3 comprises 14 residues. CDR3 coding DNA: TGTGCCAGCTCAGGGGGACAGAGTCCCTACGAGCAGTACTTC. It is translated as CASSGGQSPYEQYF.

The V and J genes are TRBV19 and TRBJ1-2; TRBD1 aligns across 11 bases. V lost 9 bases, J lost 4 bases, and 7 bases stayed unmatched. The CDR3 runs 14 residues. The germline gives CDR1 LNHDA, CDR2 SQIVND (reference sequence). CDR3 sequence reads: CASVGQGAGYGYTF. DNA for the CDR3: TGTGCCAGCGTTGGACAGGGGGCCGGCTATGGCTACACCTTC.

The chain links TRBV4-1 to TRBJ2-1; perhaps TRBD2 as D (5 bases). The CDR3 spans 17 residues. Germline lookup yields CDR1 MGHRA and CDR2 YSYEKL. V dropped 1 base and J dropped 4 bases, with 17 bases sitting between them. The CDR3: CASSQGTGIGKYNEQFF. The CDR3 DNA follows: TGCGCCAGCAGCCAAGGGACGGGTATCGGGAAATACAATGAGCAGTTCTTC.

Comments on this clone: The sample contains more than one DNA sequence encoding this CDR3. The chain employs TRBV5-1 and TRBJ2-5, with D perhaps given as TRBD1 or TRBD2 (6 bases each). Germline CDR1 reads SGHRS; CDR2 reads YFSETQ. The ends were cut back, 0 bases at V and 0 bases at J, with 9 bases in the middle. This CDR3 has 15 amino acids. The CDR3 DNA is TGCGCCAGCAGCTTGGAGGGGGGATACCAAGAGACCCAGTACTTC. This gives the protein CASSLEGGYQETQYF.

The chain joins TRBV4-2 to TRBJ2-2, with a weak D call TRBD1 (6 bases). The germline gives CDR1 LGHNA, CDR2 YNFKEQ. Trimming removed 0 bases from V and 8 bases from J, with 22 bases in between. This CDR3 is built from 18 residues. The CDR3 loop is CASSQDRKGVLVAGELFF. The CDR3 nucleotides read TGTGCCAGCAGCCAAGATCGAAAGGGGGTCCTCGTAGCTGGGGAGCTGTTTTTT.

This rearrangement joins TRBV5-1 to TRBJ2-7; D is unresolved. V shed 5 bases and J shed 7 bases, with 16 bases lying between them. Germline V gives CDR1 SGHRS, CDR2 YFSETQ. The CDR3 is 13 amino acids. The CDR3 protein is CASSDVGFSEQYF. The DNA for the CDR3 is TGCGCCAGCAGTGATGTTGGGTTTAGTGAGCAGTACTTC.

The chain links TRBV19 to TRBJ2-2; 7 bases are a match to TRBD1. Germline CDR1 LNHDA, CDR2 SQIVND (reference sequence). Germline trimming cut 6 bases from V and 4 bases from J; bases unmatched to any gene: 11. This CDR3 has 16 amino acids. CDR3 DNA sequence: TGTGCCAGTAGCCCTTCCCGGACAGGTCGCACCGGGGAGCTGTTTTTT. Translated: CASSPSRTGRTGELFF.

The gene calls are TRBV5-1 and TRBJ1-1, with D possibly matching TRBD1 (5 bases). V gave up 6 bases and J gave up 1 base, with 10 bases separating them. The CDR3 spans 13 residues. CDR1 is SGHRS, CDR2 YFSETQ, per germline. The CDR3: CASNRGENTEAFF. The CDR3 coding sequence is TGCGCCAGCAACCGGGGGGAGAACACTGAAGCTTTCTTT.

The chain has TRBV19 and TRBJ2-7; no reliable D call. Germline lookup yields CDR1 LNHDA and CDR2 SQIVND (reference sequence). V was cut by 0 bases and J by 3 bases, with 9 bases left in between. The CDR3 is made up of 14 amino acids. CDR3 nucleotides: TGTGCCAGTAGTATAGATCTGGAGTACTACGAGCAGTACTTC. Translation gives CASSIDLEYYEQYF.

The rearrangement links TRBV19 to TRBJ2-2, with D perhaps TRBD1 or TRBD2 (5 bases each). Per the germline V gene, CDR1 is LNHDA and CDR2 is SQIVND (reference sequence). The V and J ends lost 3 bases and 4 bases respectively, with 18 bases between them. The CDR3 is made up of 17 amino acids. The CDR3 reads CASSIGLAGTRTGELFF. CDR3 nucleotides: TGTGCCAGTAGTATTGGGCTAGCTGGGACCCGCACCGGGGAGCTGTTTTTT.

The chain couples TRBV28 to TRBJ2-1; tentatively, D is TRBD2 (6 bases). The CDR3 has 15 residues. Germline CDR1 reads MDHEN; CDR2 reads SYDVKM. Trimming removed 2 bases from V and 7 bases from J, with 15 bases in between. DNA of the CDR3: TGTGCCAGCAGTTTAGAAGGAGGGCCGAAGAATGAGCAGTTCTTC. This codes for CASSLEGGPKNEQFF.